The clone carrying this T cell receptor beta chain was observed a few times. What it recognizes is unknown. cDNA molecules carried unique molecular identifiers, and template switching added a universal primer site. TCRdb ran MiXCR on the 5' RACE reads and lists one entry per CDR3 protein. The data show about 460,000 distinct CDR3 sequences, with more than 13% seen just once and roughly 0.5% held by the top ten. Trimming removed 6 bases from V and 9 bases from J, with 26 bases in between. The CDR3 extends over 16 amino acids. The germline CDR1 and CDR2 sequences are SEHNR and FQNEAQ (reference sequence). These data originate in a study of identical twins. Study-level results: Twins' surplus sharing was weaker for beta out-of-frame sequences. With monozygotic twins, out-of-frame TCR alpha sharing exceeded what models estimated. Fewer insertions marked abundant cord blood beta clonotypes; young adult naive trended weakly, memory not at all.

These data were also reused for a study on yellow fever vaccine responses in identical twins.

Sequenced: CD4+ T cells sorted from blood. The V gene is TRBV7-9, the J gene TRBJ2-5; D uncertain. The TCR sequence derives from a woman aged 18-35 years in good health. The CDR3 region has the DNA TGTGCCAGCAGTTTATCCCGGGCCTCAGTGGGTGTGCCCCAGTACTTC. It encodes CASSLSRASVGVPQYF.